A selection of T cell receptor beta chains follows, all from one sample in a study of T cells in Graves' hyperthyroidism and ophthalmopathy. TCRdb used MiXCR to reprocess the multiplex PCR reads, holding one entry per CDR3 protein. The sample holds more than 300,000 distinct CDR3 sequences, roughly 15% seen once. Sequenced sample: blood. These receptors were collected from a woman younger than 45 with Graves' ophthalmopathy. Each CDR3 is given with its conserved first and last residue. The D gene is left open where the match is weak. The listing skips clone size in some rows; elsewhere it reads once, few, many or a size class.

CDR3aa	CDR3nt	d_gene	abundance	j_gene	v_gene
CASSYIRSEAFF	TGTGCCAGCAGTTACATCAGGTCTGAAGCTTTCTTT	.	many	TRBJ1-1	TRBV6-6
CASRPGPGGRQPQHF	TGTGCCAGCAGACCGGGACCCGGAGGTCGTCAGCCCCAGCATTTT	.	many	TRBJ1-5	TRBV7-8
CASSLIGNTQGNEQFF	TGTGCCAGCAGCTTAATTGGGAATACGCAGGGGAATGAGCAGTTCTTC	.	many	TRBJ2-1	TRBV7-3
CASKQGGNEQFF	TGTGCCAGCAAACAGGGAGGCAATGAGCAGTTCTTC	.	many	TRBJ2-1	TRBV28
CASRRTTGTGAYEQYF	TGTGCCAGCAGAAGAACAACCGGGACAGGGGCCTACGAGCAGTACTTC	TRBD1	many	TRBJ2-7	TRBV6-1
CASSRDRLYGYAF	TGTGCCAGCAGCCGCGACAGGCTCTATGGCTACGCCTTC	.	few	TRBJ1-2	TRBV14
CASSRGTGDATNEKLFF	TGTGCCAGCAGCCGGGGGACGGGGGATGCAACTAATGAAAAACTGTTTTTT	.	many	TRBJ1-4	TRBV7-9
CASSRGAGITDTQYF	TGTGCCAGCAGCCGGGGGGCGGGGATAACAGATACGCAGTATTTT	.	many	TRBJ2-3	TRBV13
CASRLPGYPNQPQHF	TGTGCCAGCAGACTCCCGGGTTATCCGAATCAGCCCCAGCATTTT	.	many	TRBJ1-5	TRBV6-2/TRBV6-3
CASSRPGQLNTGELFF	TGTGCCAGCAGTCGGCCGGGACAACTGAACACCGGGGAGCTGTTTTTT	.	many	TRBJ2-2	TRBV12-3/TRBV12-4
CASSLSRDPLEQHF	TGTGCCAGCAGTTTAAGCAGGGATCCCCTTGAGCAGCATTTT	.	many	TRBJ1-5	TRBV27
CASISGSTDTQYF	TGTGCCAGCATTAGCGGCTCCACAGATACGCAGTATTTT	.	.	TRBJ2-3	TRBV2
CSARDKHNSPLHF	TGCAGCGCAAGGGACAAACATAATTCACCCCTCCACTTT	.	few	TRBJ1-6	TRBV29-1
CASVRPFSTDTQYF	TGTGCCAGCGTCAGGCCCTTTAGCACAGATACGCAGTATTTT	.	once	TRBJ2-3	TRBV10-1
CTSSVGSDTYTGELFF	TGTACCAGCAGTGTAGGCTCGGACACATACACCGGGGAGCTGTTTTTT	.	few	TRBJ2-2	TRBV2
CASSGLWGYNEQFF	TGTGCCAGCAGCGGTCTTTGGGGTTACAATGAGCAGTTCTTC	.	many	TRBJ2-1	TRBV11-2
CAGSMGVGNTEAFF	TGTGCCGGTAGTATGGGGGTTGGGAACACTGAAGCTTTCTTT	.	.	TRBJ1-1	TRBV19
CASSLWGFSEAFF	TGTGCCAGCAGTTTATGGGGCTTTTCGGAAGCTTTCTTT	.	many	TRBJ1-1	TRBV27
CASSLIGPYSNQPQHF	TGTGCCAGCAGCTTAATTGGTCCTTATAGCAATCAGCCCCAGCATTTT	.	many	TRBJ1-5	TRBV7-8
CASSGDRGSPLHF	TGTGCCAGCAGTGGGGACAGGGGCTCACCCCTCCACTTT	TRBD1	many	TRBJ1-6	TRBV7-9
CASSVSGNQPQHF	TGTGCCAGCAGTGTGTCAGGGAATCAGCCCCAGCATTTT	.	many	TRBJ1-5	TRBV25-1
CASRTRGPPPEKLFF	TGTGCCAGCCGCACACGGGGACCTCCTCCTGAAAAACTGTTTTTT	.	many	TRBJ1-4	TRBV28
CASSPTADPYEQYF	TGTGCCAGCTCACCGACGGCAGACCCCTACGAGCAGTACTTC	.	many	TRBJ2-7	TRBV18
CASSPMTGTTDTQYF	TGTGCCAGCTCACCCATGACAGGGACCACAGATACGCAGTATTTT	TRBD1	many	TRBJ2-3	TRBV18
CASSPLGGDYGYTF	TGTGCCAGCTCACCGTTGGGGGGCGACTATGGCTACACCTTC	.	many	TRBJ1-2	TRBV18
CASSFGGGRTDTQYF	TGTGCCAGCAGTTTCGGCGGGGGGCGTACAGATACGCAGTATTTT	TRBD2	many	TRBJ2-3	TRBV27
CASSFGLAGSIDEQYF	TGTGCCAGCAGCTTTGGACTAGCGGGGTCGATCGACGAGCAGTACTTC	TRBD2	many	TRBJ2-7	TRBV7-2
CASNKGTGEHEKLFF	TGTGCCAGCAACAAAGGGACAGGGGAGCATGAAAAACTGTTTTTT	TRBD1	many	TRBJ1-4	TRBV12-3/TRBV12-4
CASSEGLDSYEQYF	TGTGCCAGCAGTGAAGGATTAGACTCCTACGAGCAGTACTTC	.	many	TRBJ2-7	TRBV6-1
CASSIDRGLYNEQFF	TGTGCCAGTAGTATAGACAGGGGGCTCTACAATGAGCAGTTCTTC	TRBD1	few	TRBJ2-1	TRBV19
CASRSTVQETQYF	TGTGCCAGCAGGTCGACAGTCCAAGAGACCCAGTACTTC	.	many	TRBJ2-5	TRBV2
CSAPTEDRRAFF	TGCAGTGCCCCGACAGAGGACCGTAGGGCTTTCTTT	.	many	TRBJ1-1	TRBV20-1
CAIKQGHTEAFF	TGTGCCATCAAGCAGGGCCACACTGAAGCTTTCTTT	.	.	TRBJ1-1	TRBV28
CASSFLDGTVASPLHF	TGTGCCAGCAGCTTCCTTGACGGTACTGTCGCTTCACCCCTCCACTTT	.	few	TRBJ1-6	TRBV5-8
CASSLGLVNTEAFF	TGTGCCAGCAGTTTAGGGCTTGTAAACACTGAAGCTTTCTTT	.	.	TRBJ1-1	TRBV27
CAWIAESGSPLHF	TGTGCCTGGATAGCAGAGTCTGGTTCACCCCTCCACTTT	.	.	TRBJ1-6	TRBV30
CARQGQANQPPSNQPQHF	TGTGCCAGGCAGGGACAGGCTAATCAGCCCCCTAGCAATCAGCCCCAGCATTTT	TRBD1	.	TRBJ1-5	TRBV7-8
CASSFGVPYEQYF	TGTGCCAGCAGCTTCGGGGTCCCCTACGAGCAGTACTTC	.	many	TRBJ2-7	TRBV7-2
CASGFETGQFF	TGTGCTAGTGGTTTTGAGACAGGGCAGTTCTTC	.	.	TRBJ2-1	TRBV12-5
CASSTGQGASGELFF	TGCGCCAGCAGTACGGGACAGGGGGCCTCCGGGGAGCTGTTTTTT	TRBD1	many	TRBJ2-2	TRBV10-2
CSATSGDTQYF	TGCAGCGCCACCTCGGGAGATACGCAGTATTTT	.	.	TRBJ2-3	TRBV29-1
CASSLGGGTQPQHF	TGTGCCAGCAGCTTGGGGGGAGGGACTCAGCCCCAGCATTTT	.	many	TRBJ1-5	TRBV5-5
CASSAEGLPYEQYF	TGTGCCAGCAGTGCTGAGGGGCTCCCCTACGAGCAGTACTTC	.	many	TRBJ2-7	TRBV2
CASSITVDYGYTF	TGTGCCAGTAGTATCACAGTTGACTATGGCTACACCTTC	.	.	TRBJ1-2	TRBV19
CASSQDLVLGTEYGYTF	TGCGCCAGCAGCCAAGATTTAGTACTCGGGACGGAATATGGCTACACCTTC	.	many	TRBJ1-2	TRBV4-1
CASSIATMTDTQYF	TGTGCCAGTAGTATTGCGACAATGACAGATACGCAGTATTTT	.	few	TRBJ2-3	TRBV19
CSARDRDRGKEEQYF	TGCAGTGCTAGAGATCGGGACAGGGGAAAGGAAGAGCAGTACTTC	TRBD1	many	TRBJ2-7	TRBV20-1
CASSPSPGQGMNTEAFF	TGTGCCAGCAGCCCGTCTCCGGGACAGGGGATGAACACTGAAGCTTTCTTT	TRBD1	.	TRBJ1-1	TRBV12-3/TRBV12-4
CASSEGTPYEQYF	TGCGCCAGCAGTGAGGGGACCCCTTACGAGCAGTACTTC	.	many	TRBJ2-7	TRBV10-2
CASGDRGSGANVLTF	TGTGCCAGCGGGGACAGGGGTTCTGGGGCCAACGTCCTGACTTTC	TRBD1	.	TRBJ2-6	TRBV6-1
CASSPQGAYEQYF	TGTGCCAGCTCACCACAGGGCGCCTACGAGCAGTACTTC	.	many	TRBJ2-7	TRBV18
CASRPDSFNSPLHF	TGTGCCAGTAGACCTGACAGTTTTAATTCACCCCTCCACTTT	.	few	TRBJ1-6	TRBV19
CASSLGGRELVF	TGTGCCAGCAGTTTAGGGGGAAGGGAGCTGGTTTTT	.	few	TRBJ2-2	TRBV12-3/TRBV12-4
CASSPRTSASSSYEQYF	TGTGCCAGCAGCCCCCGGACGTCCGCTTCCAGCTCCTACGAGCAGTACTTC	.	many	TRBJ2-7	TRBV11-3
CASSYSKTGPFYGYTF	TGTGCCAGCAGTTACTCAAAGACAGGCCCGTTCTATGGCTACACCTTC	.	.	TRBJ1-2	TRBV6-5